The 11 T cell receptor beta chains below come from one sample, sequenced in a study of shared clonotypes between healthy human individuals. Assay: immunoSEQ multiplex PCR; the TCRdb copy retains only in-frame clones and omits some. The data contain hundreds of thousands of clones, roughly 96% of them singletons. Naive CD8 cells lacked CD45RO and underwent positive selection for CCR7, leaving out terminally differentiated effector memory CD45RA+ cells. Sequenced material: naive CD8+ T cells sorted from blood. These receptors were obtained from a woman in her thirties in good health.

The rearrangement joins TRBV10-3 to TRBJ2-7; D is unresolved. V gave up 0 bases and J gave up 2 bases, with 11 bases separating them. CDR1 ENHRY and CDR2 SYGVKD come from the germline V gene. The CDR3 loop spans 15 amino acids. The CDR3, as DNA: TGTGCCATCAGTGAGTCTGGGGAAGCCCCCTACGAGCAGTACTTC. This gives the protein CAISESGEAPYEQYF.

J is TRBJ2-1 and V is TRBV7-8, with D possibly being TRBD1 (5 bases). CDR1 and CDR2 from the germline V gene are SGHVS and FQNEAQ. The CDR3 totals 15 residues. The V end lost 4 bases, the J end lost 9 bases, and 19 bases lay between the germline ends. The DNA of the CDR3 is TGTGCCAGCAGCTACCTTAGGGGTGGGGCCAGTGAGCAGTTCTTC. Its translation is CASSYLRGGASEQFF.

The chain recombines TRBV7-6 with TRBJ2-1; D is unclear. V was shortened by 0 bases and J by 0 bases, with 6 bases between the two germline ends. The CDR3 contains 15 residues. The germline gives CDR1 SGHVS, CDR2 FNYEAQ. The CDR3 spells CASSLAAGSYNEQFF. DNA for the CDR3: TGTGCCAGCAGCTTAGCGGCAGGCTCCTACAATGAGCAGTTCTTC.

The rearrangement uses TRBV7-9 and TRBJ1-1, with unresolved D. This CDR3 spans 15 amino acids. With 1 base removed from V and 2 bases from J, the gap between germline ends came to 11 bases. In germline, CDR1 is SEHNR, CDR2 FQNEAQ (reference sequence). CDR3 in amino acids: CASSLVGSENTEAFF. The CDR3 region has the DNA TGTGCCAGCAGCTTAGTAGGGTCAGAAAACACTGAAGCTTTCTTT.

V and J are TRBV6-4 and TRBJ2-4, with 7 positions matching TRBD2. Germline CDR1 and CDR2: MRHNA and SNTAGT. After removal of 0 bases from V and 1 base from J, the junction contained 9 bases not matched to a gene. This CDR3 has 18 amino acids. The CDR3 protein is CASSDSGGRGEAKNIQYF. In nucleotides, the CDR3 is TGTGCCAGCAGTGACTCGGGAGGGCGCGGGGAGGCCAAAAACATTCAGTACTTC.

The rearrangement links TRBV28 to TRBJ1-2; 7 bases align to TRBD1. The V segment lost 2 bases and the J segment 2 bases; nucleotides outside the gene matches: 11. Germline-derived CDR1 and CDR2 are MDHEN and SYDVKM. There are 17 residues in the CDR3. This chain's CDR3 is CASSLRTWAGGNYGYTF. The CDR3 DNA reads as TGTGCCAGCAGTTTACGGACTTGGGCAGGGGGAAACTATGGCTACACCTTC.

The rearrangement uses TRBV28 and TRBJ2-3, with TRBD2 matching 8 bases. The CDR3 is made up of 15 amino acids. V lost 7 bases and J lost 0; bases outside the gene matches: 6. In germline, CDR1 is MDHEN, CDR2 SYDVKM. The CDR3 DNA reads TGTGCCAGCACTTCCCCTAGCGGGAGCACAGATACGCAGTATTTT. Protein sequence: CASTSPSGSTDTQYF.

The rearrangement links TRBV7-4 to TRBJ2-7; TRBD1 aligns across 7 bases. The CDR3 spans 12 residues. From germline, CDR1 is SGHVT and CDR2 SQSDAQ. Trimming cost V 3 bases and J 7 bases; bases outside gene matches: 3. This chain's CDR3 is CASSLTGKEQYF. CDR3 nucleotides: TGTGCCAGCAGCTTGACAGGGAAGGAGCAGTACTTC.

The rearrangement joins TRBV9 to TRBJ2-1, with D perhaps given as TRBD1 or TRBD2 (7 bases each). The germline gives CDR1 SGDLS, CDR2 YYNGEE. The CDR3 length is 13 residues. With 3 bases removed from V and 7 bases from J, the gap between germline ends came to 11 bases. The CDR3 sequence is CASSAQGGNEQFF. The CDR3 nucleotides read TGTGCCAGCAGCGCCCAGGGGGGGAATGAGCAGTTCTTC. The full variable domain, rest sourced from reference TRBV9 and TRBJ2-1, is DSGVTQTPKHLITATGQRVTLRCSPRSGDLSVYWYQQSLDQGLQFLIQYYNGEERAKGNILERFSAQQFPDLHSELNLSSLELGDSALYFCASSAQGGNEQFFGPGTRLTVL.

This clone occurred once. CDR3 amino acids: CASSDYLAGGLQYF. The CDR3, as DNA: TGTGCCAGCAGCGACTATCTTGCGGGAGGACTTCAGTACTTC. J is TRBJ2-4 and V is TRBV7-9, with 8 bases matching TRBD2. Germline CDR1 and CDR2: SEHNR and FQNEAQ (reference sequence). This CDR3 spans 14 amino acids. V trimming: 5 bases; J trimming: 11 bases; junction bases outside the gene matches: 11.

This clone has just one count. The chain couples TRBV5-1 to TRBJ2-1; 7 bases align to TRBD1. J was trimmed by 2 bases and V by 4 bases; bases with no gene match: 15. This CDR3 region has 18 residues. Germline loops: CDR1 SGHRS, CDR2 YFSETQ. The CDR3 reads CASSPISGQALAYNEQFF. CDR3 DNA: TGCGCCAGCAGCCCCATATCCGGACAGGCCCTCGCCTACAATGAGCAGTTCTTC. Using reference TRBV5-1 and TRBJ2-1 for the parts outside the CDR3, the full variable domain is KAGVTQTPRYLIKTRGQQVTLSCSPISGHRSVSWYQQTPGQGLQFLFEYFSETQRNKGNFPGRFSGRQFSNSRSEMNVSTLELGDSALYLCASSPISGQALAYNEQFFGPGTRLTVL.